These T cell receptor beta chains were read from a single sample in a study of blood T cell dynamics during melanoma immunotherapy. Clones were sequenced by immunoSEQ multiplex PCR, and TCRdb holds only the in-frame ones, with some missing. This table holds about 12,000 clones, approximately 84% found once. Source: blood, taken from a patient treated with checkpoint blockade. The source of these receptors is a human donor with melanoma. CDR3s include the opening cysteine and the closing phenylalanine or tryptophan. The D gene is left open where the match is weak. The size field is filled for only some rows; it gives once, few, many or a size class.

>-|-|TRBJ2-2|TRBV30
TGTGCCTGGAGTCGTGGTCTGCGAGCGGAGCTGTTTTTT
CAWSRGLRAELFF
>-|-|TRBJ2-2|TRBV13
TGTGCCAGCAGCCCTCGTCTGCGGGGCGCCGGGAACACCGGGGAGCTGTTTTTT
CASSPRLRGAGNTGELFF
>-|-|TRBJ1-1|TRBV7-6
TGTGCCAGCAGCTTAGGAGCTAGGGGCTCGAACACTGAAGCTTTCTTT
CASSLGARGSNTEAFF
>TRBD1|-|TRBJ1-3|TRBV7-9
TGTGCCAGCAGCTTATATCCGGGACAGGCATCTGGAAACACCATATATTTT
CASSLYPGQASGNTIYF
>-|-|TRBJ1-5|TRBV6-5
TGTGCCAGCAGGCTCGACCCGGCAGGCAATCAGCCCCAGCATTTT
CASRLDPAGNQPQHF
>-|-|TRBJ2-2|TRBV6-6
TGTGCCAGCAACAGACAGGCGACCAGCACCGGGGAGCTGTTTTTT
CASNRQATSTGELFF
>-|few|TRBJ2-3|TRBV5-5
TGTGCCAGCAGCTTAGACATGAACACGCAGTATTTT
CASSLDMNTQYF
>TRBD2|-|TRBJ2-5|TRBV7-9
TGTGCCAGCAGCATTAGCGGGGGGGGTGAGACCCAGTACTTC
CASSISGGGETQYF
>-|-|TRBJ2-2|TRBV7-3
TGTGCCAGCAGCTCCGTGGGGGAGCTGTTTTTT
CASSSVGELFF
>-|-|TRBJ1-2|TRBV27
TGTGCCAGCAGTTTCTCCGGGACGGGCTATGGCTACACCTTC
CASSFSGTGYGYTF
>-|-|TRBJ1-4|TRBV7-9
TGTGCCAGCAGCCTGTTTGAAGGGAAAACTAATGAAAAACTGTTTTTT
CASSLFEGKTNEKLFF
>-|-|TRBJ1-6|TRBV5-1
TGCGCCAGCAGCCTGGACGGACTGAACCGTGGTTCACCCCTCCACTTT
CASSLDGLNRGSPLHF
>-|-|TRBJ1-2|TRBV7-9
TGTGCCAGCAGCCCCCCCGGGGCAGCGGATGGCTACACCTTC
CASSPPGAADGYTF
>-|-|TRBJ1-1|TRBV29-1
TGCAGCGTCTCTAAGGGCAGAGAGAACACTGAAGCTTTCTTT
CSVSKGRENTEAFF
>TRBD1|-|TRBJ2-7|TRBV6-4
TGTGCCAGCAGCCGGACAGGCGACGGCTACGAGCAGTACTTC
CASSRTGDGYEQYF
>-|-|TRBJ1-2|TRBV5-5
TGTGCCAGCAGCTGGGATTCCTTACCCGGACTAGGCTACACCTTC
CASSWDSLPGLGYTF
>-|-|TRBJ2-5|TRBV6-4
TGTGCCAGCAGTGATAGCGACCGGGAGACCCAGTACTTC
CASSDSDRETQYF
>-|-|TRBJ2-3|TRBV6-5
TGTGCCAGCAGTTACTCAGGCAGTAACACAGATACGCAGTATTTT
CASSYSGSNTDTQYF
>TRBD2|-|TRBJ2-7|TRBV7-2
TGTGCCAGCAGCCTCCGATCGGGGGGGCGGGCCTCCTACGAGCAGTACTTC
CASSLRSGGRASYEQYF
>-|-|TRBJ2-3|TRBV28
TGTGCCAGCAGTCAGACCGGGAGTCCAGATACGCAGTATTTT
CASSQTGSPDTQYF
>-|-|TRBJ1-1|TRBV5-5
TGTGCCAGCAGCCGGTTAACCAGGGCTCCACTCGAAGCTTTCTTT
CASSRLTRAPLEAFF
>-|once|TRBJ2-6|TRBV11-2
TGTGCCAGCAGCGGTCGGGGGTGGTCCAACGTCCTGACTTTC
CASSGRGWSNVLTF
>TRBD1|-|TRBJ2-7|TRBV2
TGTGCCAGCCGGGACAGTAACTCCTACGAGCAGTACTTC
CASRDSNSYEQYF
>-|once|TRBJ2-7|TRBV9
TGTGCCAGCAGCGCGTTGAGAGGGGGATACGAGCAGTACTTC
CASSALRGGYEQYF
>-|-|TRBJ2-3|TRBV5-1
TGCGCCAGCAGCTTTAAGACCGGGACAAGGGGCGGCACAGATACGCAGTATTTT
CASSFKTGTRGGTDTQYF
>-|-|TRBJ2-1|TRBV7-2
TGTGCCAGCAGCTTAGAGTTGCGGGCGTGGGATGAGCAGTTCTTC
CASSLELRAWDEQFF
>TRBD1|-|TRBJ1-3|TRBV2
TGTGCCAGCAGTGAACCGGTCACAGGGGCTGGAAACACCATATATTTT
CASSEPVTGAGNTIYF
>TRBD1|-|TRBJ1-3|TRBV6-1
TGTGCCAGCAGTGCGTTGACAGGGGGAGGAAACACCATATATTTT
CASSALTGGGNTIYF
>TRBD2|-|TRBJ2-2|TRBV11-3
TGTGCCAGCAGCTTTGATAGCGGGGGGTACCCCACCGGGGAGCTGTTTTTT
CASSFDSGGYPTGELFF
>-|-|TRBJ2-7|TRBV6-5
TGTGCCAGCATCAGAGGGGACGGATCCTACGAGCAGTACTTC
CASIRGDGSYEQYF
>-|-|TRBJ2-1|TRBV11-3
TGTGCCAGCAGCGTGGGACACGCACGGGATGAGCAGTTCTTC
CASSVGHARDEQFF
>-|-|TRBJ1-5|TRBV28
TGTGCCAGCTACGTTAGCAATCAGCCCCAGCATTTT
CASYVSNQPQHF
>TRBD1|-|TRBJ1-4|TRBV10-3
TGTGCCATCAGTGCCCGGGACAGCTTAGAAAAACTGTTTTTT
CAISARDSLEKLFF
>-|once|TRBJ1-1|TRBV10-3
TGTGCCATCAGTGAAACAGGGTTGAACACTGAAGCTTTCTTT
CAISETGLNTEAFF
>-|-|TRBJ1-2|TRBV4-1
TGCGCCAGCAGCCAAGATCCCGGACGACCGGGGGGCTACACCTTC
CASSQDPGRPGGYTF